The clone carrying this T cell receptor (beta chain) has a handful of counts. Its target is unknown. This CDR3 spans 15 amino acids. V shed 6 bases, J shed 2 bases, and the junction held 3 bases outside the gene matches. The germline V gene encodes CDR1 MNHNS and CDR2 SASEGT. This record comes from a study of cytomegalovirus exposure and HLA in healthy donors. Both 60 Vbeta primers and 13 Jbeta primers went into the PCR. Clones were read by immunoSEQ multiplex PCR, and TCRdb kept only the in-frame ones, dropping some. Among about 160,000 clones listed, 70% to 80% were seen once. Study outcomes and limitations: What was likely a sequencing artifact was a cluster of highly shared sequence variants. Analysis performed later showed TCR beta chains linked to HLA being more clonally expanded than equally common others.

The sequenced material came from PBMCs. This TCR came from a man aged 35 to 55 in good health and CMV-seronegative. The chain has TRBV6-1 and TRBJ2-2; 10 bases are a match to TRBD2. As DNA, the CDR3 is TGTGCCAGCAGCGCACTAGCGGGAAACACCGGGGAGCTGTTTTTT. Protein: CASSALAGNTGELFF.